Each of the 17 T cell receptor beta chains below was sequenced from the same sample in a study of shared clonotypes between healthy human individuals. Sequencing was performed with immunoSEQ multiplex PCR; in TCRdb, only in-frame clones are kept and a portion is missing. Here the sample spans around 1,100,000 clones, 60% to 80% being singletons. Sequencing was performed on memory CD4+ T cells from PBMCs. The subset: CD45RA-negative fraction. These receptor sequences come from a man between 18 and 29 years old in good health. Some clones in this sample may be carry-over from other donors' samples.

This chain uses TRBV28 with TRBJ2-7; 12 nucleotides align to TRBD2. V lost 3 bases, J lost 9 bases, and 9 bases stayed unmatched. The CDR3 is 15 amino acids. The germline V gene encodes CDR1 MDHEN and CDR2 SYDVKM. Here the CDR3 DNA reads TGTGCCAGCAGTTTTTCCACTAGCGGGAGGCGGGTGCAGTACTTC. Its protein product is CASSFSTSGRRVQYF.

This rearrangement joins TRBV4-1 to TRBJ2-3, with D maybe TRBD2 (5 bases). This CDR3 region has 16 residues. Trimming cost V 1 base and J 5 bases, with 16 bases left between them. Germline V gives CDR1 MGHRA, CDR2 YSYEKL. For the CDR3, the DNA is TGCGCCAGCAGCCAAGTTCGAGGGAGTGGTCTAGATACGCAGTATTTT. Translated: CASSQVRGSGLDTQYF.

The CDR3 sequence: CASSYPGYHEQYF. The CDR3 DNA reads as TGTGCCAGCAGCTACCCAGGGTACCACGAGCAGTACTTC. The J gene is TRBJ2-7, the V gene TRBV5-6; possible D gene TRBD1, 5 bases. The CDR3 spans 13 residues. Germline CDR1 is SGHDT and CDR2 is YYEEEE. The V end was cut by 3 bases, the J end by 5 bases, with 12 bases between.

The V and J genes are TRBV28 and TRBJ1-5; 10 nucleotides line up with TRBD1. Per germline, CDR1 MDHEN and CDR2 SYDVKM. This CDR3 spans 17 amino acids. The V gene end was trimmed by 1 base and the J gene end by 5 bases; junction bases not matched to a gene: 8. CDR3 nucleotides: TGTGCCAGCAGTTTATTTCTCGGGGACAGGGGCCATCAGCCCCAGCATTTT. As protein: CASSLFLGDRGHQPQHF. The variable domain in full, completed from reference TRBV28 and TRBJ1-5, reads DVKVTQSSRYLVKRTGEKVFLECVQDMDHENMFWYRQDPGLGLRLIYFSYDVKMKEKGDIPEGYSVSREKKERFSLILESASTNQTSMYLCASSLFLGDRGHQPQHFGDGTRLSIL.

Concerning this clone itself: Other nucleotide sequences from this sample produce the same CDR3. The rearrangement links TRBV19 to TRBJ1-1; TRBD1 is a possible D gene (5 bases). CDR1 LNHDA and CDR2 SQIVND come from the germline V gene (reference sequence). V was cut by 6 bases and J by 2 bases, with 13 bases left in between. The CDR3 sequence is 14 residues long. The chain's CDR3 is CASRRGQANTEAFF. DNA for the CDR3: TGTGCCAGTAGAAGAGGACAAGCCAACACTGAAGCTTTCTTT.

This sequence joins TRBV28 and TRBJ2-3; 9 bases match TRBD2. This CDR3 is 19 amino acids long. With 1 base clipped from V and 6 bases from J, the junction kept 17 bases outside the gene matches. CDR1 and CDR2 (germline): MDHEN, SYDVKM. The CDR3 here is CASSLLVGLAGSQWDTQYF. In nucleotides, the CDR3 is TGTGCCAGCAGTTTATTGGTGGGTCTAGCGGGGTCGCAGTGGGATACGCAGTATTTT.

This clone was picked up many times. The chain recombines TRBV5-1 with TRBJ1-1; D unclear. The germline CDR1 and CDR2 sequences are SGHRS and YFSETQ. The V gene lost 6 bases and the J gene lost 4 bases, with 16 bases spanning the gap. The CDR3 consists of 14 residues. This CDR3 is CASKNEARVTEAFF. CDR3 bases: TGCGCCAGCAAAAATGAAGCGCGGGTCACTGAAGCTTTCTTT.

On this clone: At one of its ends the junction is not consistent with the germline gene, which may arise from a read error. The chain carries TRBV7-2 and TRBJ1-2; no clear D. This CDR3 region has 11 residues. The V gene's germline CDR1 is SGHTA and CDR2 FQGNSA. DNA of the CDR3: TGTGCCAGCAGCGCGGCACGGCATTCCGCCTTC. It encodes CASSAARHSAF.

V gene TRBV6-4 combines with J gene TRBJ1-2, with D possibly TRBD1 on 6 matching bases. The length of the CDR3 is 13 residues. Germline V gene sequence: CDR1 MRHNA, CDR2 SNTAGT. V was clipped by 0 bases and J by 5 bases, with 7 bases between them. The DNA of the CDR3 is TGTGCCAGCAGTGACTCGCAGGGGTATGGCTACACCTTC. Its translation is CASSDSQGYGYTF.

The V gene is TRBV7-9, the J gene TRBJ1-1; 8 bases map to TRBD1. CDR3 length equals 16 residues. The ends lost 5 bases at V and 4 bases at J; junction bases unmatched: 12. CDR1 is SEHNR, CDR2 FQNEAQ, per germline (reference sequence). CDR3 residues: CASSPSGTGLATEAFF. The DNA of the CDR3 is TGTGCCAGCAGCCCCTCCGGGACAGGTCTTGCCACTGAAGCTTTCTTT. Looking up the rest from reference TRBV7-9 and TRBJ1-1 gives the full variable domain: DTGVSQNPRHKITKRGQNVTFRCDPISEHNRLYWYRQTLGQGPEFLTYFQNEAQLEKSRLLSDRFSAERPKGSFSTLEIQRTEQGDSAMYLCASSPSGTGLATEAFFGQGTRLTVV.

The chain carries TRBV16 and TRBJ1-5; D is unclear. The CDR3 covers 16 residues. The V and J ends lost 4 bases and 1 base respectively, with 14 bases between them. Germline V gene data show CDR1 as KGHSY and CDR2 as FQNENV. In DNA, the CDR3 is TGTGCCAGCAGCCCCTACAGAGGTTCCAGCAATCAGCCCCAGCATTTT. It translates to CASSPYRGSSNQPQHF.

As concerns this clone: It differs at one base from a far larger clone, so likely a read error. The V gene is TRBV29-1, the J gene TRBJ1-1; D unresolved. The V gene lost 4 bases and the J gene lost 7 bases, with 19 bases spanning the gap. The length of the CDR3 is 14 residues. Germline assignment: CDR1 SQVTM and CDR2 ANQGSEA. CDR3 residues: CSVVLTRSGIEAFF. The CDR3 DNA reads as TGCAGCGTTGTCCTAACCCGGAGTGGGATTGAAGCTTTCTTT.

The chain links TRBV7-8 to TRBJ2-7; D remains ambiguous. V lost 1 base and J lost 2, with 9 bases in between. Germline CDR1 reads SGHVS; CDR2 reads FQNEAQ. The CDR3 is made up of 14 amino acids. The CDR3 nucleotides are TGTGCCAGCAGCTTAGAGTTAGGACCCTACGAGCAGTACTTC. Its protein is CASSLELGPYEQYF. The complete variable domain, with remaining parts taken from reference TRBV7-8 and TRBJ2-7, reads GAGVSQSPRYKVAKRGQDVALRCDPISGHVSLFWYQQALGQGPEFLTYFQNEAQLDKSGLPSDRFFAERPEGSVSTLKIQRTQQEDSAVYLCASSLELGPYEQYFGPGTRLTVT.

In DNA form, the CDR3 reads TGTGCCAGCAGCTTAAACAGGCTAGCGGGGAGTAAGTACAATGAGCAGTTCTTC. Encoded protein: CASSLNRLAGSKYNEQFF. V and J are TRBV7-8 and TRBJ2-1; 9 bases align to TRBD2. V dropped 2 bases and J dropped 4; count of bases not matched to a gene: 12. The CDR3 is 18 residues long. Germline lookup yields CDR1 SGHVS and CDR2 FQNEAQ. Using reference TRBV7-8 and TRBJ2-1 for the parts outside the CDR3, the full variable domain is GAGVSQSPRYKVAKRGQDVALRCDPISGHVSLFWYQQALGQGPEFLTYFQNEAQLDKSGLPSDRFFAERPEGSVSTLKIQRTQQEDSAVYLCASSLNRLAGSKYNEQFFGPGTRLTVL.

This clone was observed a few times. The chain has TRBV30 and TRBJ2-1, with D possibly TRBD1 on 6 matching bases. This CDR3 is 16 amino acids long. In germline, CDR1 is GTSNPN, CDR2 SVGIG (reference sequence). The germline V and J ends were trimmed by 0 bases and 4 bases, with 16 bases remaining between them. The CDR3 is CAWSVTDIGQYNEQFF. The CDR3 DNA sequence: TGTGCCTGGAGTGTAACGGATATTGGACAGTACAATGAGCAGTTCTTC. Complete variable domain (other parts from reference TRBV30 and TRBJ2-1): SQTIHQWPATLVQPVGSPLSLECTVEGTSNPNLYWYRQAAGRGLQLLFYSVGIGQISSEVPQNLSASRPQDRQFILSSKKLLLSDSGFYLCAWSVTDIGQYNEQFFGPGTRLTVL.

To note about this clone: A far larger clone differs by one base, so this is likely a read error. The chain carries TRBV7-3 and TRBJ2-5; D tentatively reads TRBD1 or TRBD2 (6 bases each). The CDR3 covers 13 residues. With 5 bases removed from V and 2 bases from J, the gap between germline ends came to 9 bases. CDR1 and CDR2 (germline): SGHTA, FQGTGA. The CDR3 sequence: CASSRGGQETQYF. DNA for the CDR3: TGTGCCAGCAGCCGAGGGGGGCAAGAGACCCAGTACTTC.

V and J are TRBV4-1 and TRBJ2-7, with D perhaps matching TRBD2 (6 bases). This CDR3 comprises 12 residues. The V and J ends lost 4 bases and 4 bases respectively, with 8 bases between them. CDR1 MGHRA and CDR2 YSYEKL come from the germline V gene. The CDR3 region is CASSLREYEQYF. The CDR3 DNA is TGCGCCAGCAGCCTACGGGAGTACGAGCAGTACTTC.